Listed here are 15 T cell receptor beta chains from one sample, sequenced in a study of blood T cell repertoires in COVID-19. Only in-frame clones appear in the TCRdb table, and some are missing; sequencing was by immunoSEQ multiplex PCR. Of 120,000 or so clones listed, around 83% were seen once; the top ten hold 5.9%. Sequencing was done on a sample of peripheral blood. All receptors derive from an elderly man with active or convalescent COVID-19.

The chain is built from TRBV3-1 (or the pseudogene TRBV3-2) and TRBJ1-3; D ambiguous. Trimming shortened V by 4 bases and J by 2 bases, and 9 bases separated the two germline ends. Germline lookup yields CDR1 LGHDT and CDR2 YNNKEL (reference sequence). The CDR3 extends over 14 amino acids. The CDR3 protein is CASSREGPGNTIYF. The CDR3 bases are TGTGCCAGCAGCCGGGAGGGCCCTGGAAACACCATATATTTT.

This sequence joins TRBV28 and TRBJ2-7; TRBD1 is a possible D gene (6 bases). There are 13 residues in the CDR3. Germline loops: CDR1 MDHEN, CDR2 SYDVKM. Trimming shortened V by 8 bases and J by 3 bases, and 14 bases separated the two germline ends. The CDR3 loop reads CASRTGTFYEQYF. The CDR3 DNA is TGTGCCAGCCGAACCGGGACATTCTACGAGCAGTACTTC.

The gene calls are TRBV7-3 and TRBJ2-1; TRBD2 matches at 14 bases. The CDR3 has 16 residues. J lost 4 bases, V lost 5 bases, and 4 bases had no gene match. From germline, CDR1 is SGHTA and CDR2 FQGTGA. As DNA, the CDR3 is TGTGCCAGCAGCCTGGGGACTAGCGGGGGTTACAATGAGCAGTTCTTC. Residues: CASSLGTSGGYNEQFF.

The J gene is TRBJ1-2, the V gene TRBV19; 9 nucleotides agree with TRBD1. The CDR3 length is 14 residues. Germline CDR1 and CDR2: LNHDA and SQIVND (reference sequence). After removal of 7 bases from V and 2 bases from J, the junction contained 5 bases not matched to a gene. This CDR3 is CASTGDRENYGYTF. In DNA, the CDR3 is TGTGCCAGTACCGGGGACAGGGAAAACTATGGCTACACCTTC.

This CDR3 is CASSLNGGREVGQYF. The CDR3 DNA follows: TGCGCCAGCAGCCTAAACGGGGGGCGGGAGGTCGGTCAGTACTTC. The rearrangement uses TRBV4-3 and TRBJ2-4; the match to TRBD2 covers 8 bases. The trim removed 4 bases at V and 12 bases at J, leaving 14 bases unmatched. The CDR3 contains 15 residues. CDR1 and CDR2 from the germline V gene are LGHNA and YSLEER.

The chain carries TRBV5-1 and TRBJ2-5; 10 bases line up with TRBD1. The CDR3 runs to 15 residues. With 0 bases clipped from V and 3 bases from J, the junction kept 2 bases outside the gene matches. Per germline, CDR1 SGHRS and CDR2 YFSETQ. The DNA for the CDR3 is TGCGCCAGCAGCTTGGCCGGGACAGGGGAAGAGACCCAGTACTTC. Translated, it gives CASSLAGTGEETQYF.

V gene TRBV5-1 combines with J gene TRBJ1-2; 9 bases are shared with TRBD1. Germline CDR1 SGHRS, CDR2 YFSETQ. CDR3 length: 14 residues. V trimming: 0 bases; J trimming: 7 bases; junction bases outside the gene matches: 4. CDR3 DNA sequence: TGCGCCAGCAGCTTGGAAGGGGACAGGGCTGGCTACACCTTC. Translating it yields CASSLEGDRAGYTF. Complete variable domain (other parts from reference TRBV5-1 and TRBJ1-2): KAGVTQTPRYLIKTRGQQVTLSCSPISGHRSVSWYQQTPGQGLQFLFEYFSETQRNKGNFPGRFSGRQFSNSRSEMNVSTLELGDSALYLCASSLEGDRAGYTFGSGTRLTVV.

In this sample, this clone turned up once. Distinct nucleotide sequences in the sample also encode this CDR3. The chain is built from TRBV12-3 or TRBV12-4 and TRBJ1-6; maybe TRBD1 (6 bases). This CDR3 has 13 residues. Between the trimmed V and J ends, which lost 5 bases and 6 bases, there was a span of 8 bases. The CDR3 here is CASSPQGNSPLHF. The CDR3 DNA follows: TGTGCCAGCAGTCCACAGGGTAATTCACCCCTCCACTTT.

This chain uses TRBV19 with TRBJ1-6; 8 bases line up with TRBD1. The germline CDR1 and CDR2 sequences are LNHDA and SQIVND (reference sequence). CDR3 length: 16 residues. With 3 bases clipped from V and 4 bases from J, the junction kept 5 bases outside the gene matches. The CDR3 bases are TGTGCCAGTAGTATCGGACAGGGACCATATAATTCACCCCTCCACTTT. Its translation is CASSIGQGPYNSPLHF.

This clone occurred a few times. This chain connects TRBV27 to TRBJ1-6; D is undetermined. The CDR3 is 13 residues long. Germline CDR1 and CDR2: MNHEY and SMNVEV (reference sequence). The V gene lost 3 bases and the J gene lost 14 bases, with 14 bases spanning the gap. The CDR3 coding sequence is TGTGCCAGCAGTTTGCAACGGGGTGTGGCCCTCCACTTT. Protein product: CASSLQRGVALHF.

This chain links TRBV9 with TRBJ1-3; D unclear. Trimming took off 0 bases at V and 4 bases at J, with 8 bases between the two ends. CDR3 length equals 14 residues. Germline CDR1 SGDLS, CDR2 YYNGEE. The CDR3 nucleotides are TGTGCCAGCAGCGTAGACGGGTCCGGAAACACCATATATTTT. Residues: CASSVDGSGNTIYF.

The chain couples TRBV7-9 to TRBJ2-7, with TRBD1 matching over 7 bases. V lost 4 bases to trimming and J lost 0 bases; unmatched junction nucleotides: 3. The CDR3 sequence is 14 residues long. Per the germline V gene, CDR1 is SEHNR and CDR2 is FQNEAQ (reference sequence). As DNA, the CDR3 is TGTGCCAGCAGCTCCGACAGGGACTCCTACGAGCAGTACTTC. It yields the protein CASSSDRDSYEQYF.

The rearrangement joins TRBV7-2 to TRBJ1-4, with D tentatively TRBD1 (5 bases). V was cut by 1 base and J by 7 bases, with 13 bases left in between. Germline CDR1 and CDR2: SGHTA and FQGNSA. The CDR3 length is 15 residues. The CDR3 DNA reads as TGTGCCAGCAGCTTAGGGGGCAGGGCCGGTGAAAAACTGTTTTTT. It encodes CASSLGGRAGEKLFF.

The V gene is TRBV2, the J gene TRBJ1-3; D is unclear. Trimming left V 5 bases short and J 4 bases short, with 9 bases between. The CDR3 loop spans 13 amino acids. Germline assignment: CDR1 SNHLY and CDR2 FYNNEI. The CDR3 spells CASSPRKGNTIYF. CDR3 DNA sequence: TGTGCCAGCAGTCCCAGGAAAGGAAACACCATATATTTT.

The chain has TRBV24-1 and TRBJ1-4; no clear D. The CDR3 is 12 amino acids. Trimming left V 7 bases short and J 5 bases short, with 7 bases between. Germline lookup yields CDR1 KGHDR and CDR2 SFDVKD. This chain's CDR3 is CATRRMNEKLFF. In DNA form, the CDR3 reads TGTGCCACCAGGAGGATGAATGAAAAACTGTTTTTT.